The 27 T cell receptor beta chains below all came from one sample that was sequenced in a study of response to subunit inactivated influenza vaccine. MiXCR was run by TCRdb on the RT-PCR reads, yielding one entry per CDR3 protein. The data show fewer than 600,000 distinct CDR3 sequences, roughly 7.6% seen once. The sequenced sample was PBMCs from blood, obtained 23 months after vaccination. The receptors come from a man in his fifties or sixties who received an inactivated influenza vaccine.

This clonotype was found a few times. The gene calls are TRBV7-7 and TRBJ2-1, with unresolved D. CDR1 and CDR2 (germline): SSHAT, FNYEAQ (reference sequence). V gave up 1 base and J gave up 2 bases, with 12 bases separating them. The CDR3 contains 16 residues. DNA of the CDR3: TGTGCCAGCAGCTTAGGTCCGCGAGACCCCTACAATGAGCAGTTCTTC. It is translated as CASSLGPRDPYNEQFF. The full variable domain, rest sourced from reference TRBV7-7 and TRBJ2-1, is GAGVSQSPRYKVTKRGQDVTLRCDPISSHATLYWYQQALGQGPEFLTYFNYEAQPDKSGLPSDRFSAERPEGSISTLTIQRTEQRDSAMYRCASSLGPRDPYNEQFFGPGTRLTVL.

This clonotype appeared a few times. This chain connects TRBV27 to TRBJ2-4; D might be TRBD1 or TRBD2, each matching 5 bases. V lost 2 bases, J lost 3 bases, and 8 bases lay in between. Germline CDR1 MNHEY, CDR2 SMNVEV (reference sequence). The CDR3 sequence is 14 residues long. This CDR3 reads CASSLGGYKNIQYF. The CDR3 nucleotides are TGTGCCAGCAGTTTAGGGGGATACAAAAACATTCAGTACTTC.

This clonotype was counted ten times or more. The rearrangement links TRBV7-2 to TRBJ2-3, with D unresolved. This CDR3 contains 13 residues. Per germline, CDR1 SGHTA and CDR2 FQGNSA. V lost 2 bases to trimming and J lost 4 bases, with 7 bases between them. In nucleotides, the CDR3 is TGTGCCAGCAGCTTATACACGGCAGATACGCAGTATTTT. This gives the protein CASSLYTADTQYF.

CDR3 residues: CASRVSGGAPYEQYF. The CDR3 bases are TGTGCCAGCAGAGTTAGCGGGGGGGCGCCCTACGAGCAGTACTTC. This chain uses TRBV6-1 with TRBJ2-7; 11 nucleotides match TRBD2. Germline assignment: CDR1 MNHNS and CDR2 SASEGT. This CDR3 region has 15 residues. V was clipped by 6 bases and J by 2 bases; unmatched bases: 6.

This clonotype was seen repeatedly, ten times or more. The V call is TRBV29-1, the J call TRBJ2-1; tentatively, D is TRBD2 (5 bases). Trimming took 5 bases from V and 5 from J, leaving 13 bases between them. Germline V CDR1 and CDR2: SQVTM, ANQGSEA. The CDR3 consists of 13 residues. CDR3 DNA: TGCAGCGTTCTAGGCGGAGGCCACAATGAGCAGTTCTTC. Translating it yields CSVLGGGHNEQFF.

The rearrangement uses TRBV27 and TRBJ2-1; TRBD2 matches at 10 bases. The trim removed 5 bases at V and 6 bases at J, leaving 7 bases unmatched. From germline, CDR1 is MNHEY and CDR2 SMNVEV (reference sequence). The CDR3 runs to 15 residues. The CDR3 nucleotides read TGTGCCAGCAGTGTCGGGACTAGCGCGGGCAATGAGCAGTTCTTC. Translated: CASSVGTSAGNEQFF.

V gene TRBV15 combines with J gene TRBJ2-5, with D perhaps TRBD2 (6 bases). CDR1 is LNHNV and CDR2 is YYDKDF in the germline V gene (reference sequence). V was pared by 1 base and J by 4 bases, with 10 bases between. The CDR3 contains 14 residues. The CDR3 is CATSRVEGTETQYF. The DNA for the CDR3 is TGTGCCACCAGCAGAGTGGAGGGGACAGAGACCCAGTACTTC.

This chain uses TRBV4-1 with TRBJ2-1, with D unclear. The V end lost 2 bases, the J end lost 6 bases, and 5 bases lay between the germline ends. The CDR3 extends over 12 amino acids. Germline V CDR1 and CDR2: MGHRA, YSYEKL. The CDR3 spells CASSQRANEQFF. CDR3 DNA: TGCGCCAGCAGCCAACGTGCCAATGAGCAGTTCTTC.

This chain joins TRBV7-9 and TRBJ2-2, with D maybe TRBD1 (6 bases). CDR3 length equals 15 residues. Per the germline V gene, CDR1 is SEHNR and CDR2 is FQNEAQ (reference sequence). V was shortened by 6 bases and J by 1 base, with 12 bases between the two germline ends. CDR3 protein: CASSSDRRNTGELFF. The DNA for the CDR3 is TGTGCCAGCAGTTCGGACAGAAGGAACACCGGGGAGCTGTTTTTT.

The genes are TRBV28 and TRBJ2-3; 8 nucleotides line up with TRBD2. Germline values: CDR1 MDHEN, CDR2 SYDVKM. Trimming took 3 bases from V and 1 from J; bases not matched to a gene: 3. The CDR3 runs to 15 residues. The CDR3 protein is CASSFIGGGTDTQYF. In DNA, the CDR3 is TGTGCCAGCAGTTTTATCGGGGGGGGCACAGATACGCAGTATTTT.

This clonotype was counted at least ten times. The chain recombines TRBV20-1 with TRBJ2-3; D ambiguous. There are 15 residues in the CDR3. Germline CDR1 DFQATT, CDR2 SNEGSKA (reference sequence). Deletions cut 4 bases from V and 2 bases from J, with 16 bases between. The CDR3 DNA sequence: TGCAGTGCTACACTCTCCGCGACCAACACAGATACGCAGTATTTT. Translating it yields CSATLSATNTDTQYF.

This clonotype occurred many times. The V and J genes are TRBV12-3 or TRBV12-4 and TRBJ2-5; 8 nucleotides line up with TRBD2. J lost 6 bases, V lost 2 bases, and 11 bases had no gene match. The CDR3 is made up of 16 amino acids. The CDR3 nucleotides read TGTGCCAGCAGTTTATCCACCAGCGGGGGAGTAAAGACCCAGTACTTC. Its translation is CASSLSTSGGVKTQYF.

Ten or more counts support this clonotype. This chain uses TRBV12-3 or TRBV12-4 with TRBJ1-6; D is unclear. Trimming pared 6 bases from V and 3 bases from J, leaving 9 bases between. CDR3 size: 14 residues. Written as DNA, the CDR3 is TGTGCCAGCAGCCTGAGCCTCTATAATTCACCCCTCCACTTT. Translated, it gives CASSLSLYNSPLHF.

This clonotype was counted many times. The chain has TRBV12-3 or TRBV12-4 and TRBJ1-1; TRBD1 aligns across 7 bases. Losses at the gene ends were 3 bases for V and 1 base for J; bases not matched to a gene: 2. CDR3 length equals 14 residues. The CDR3 sequence is CASSFEGANTEAFF. CDR3 bases: TGTGCCAGCAGTTTCGAGGGGGCGAACACTGAAGCTTTCTTT.

This rearrangement joins TRBV5-1 to TRBJ2-3, with 7 bases fitting TRBD1. The germline V gene encodes CDR1 SGHRS and CDR2 YFSETQ. This CDR3 comprises 14 residues. The J segment lost 5 bases and the V segment lost 1 base, leaving 4 bases of the junction unmatched. The CDR3 is CASSLQQGKDTQYF. The CDR3 coding sequence is TGCGCCAGCAGCTTGCAACAGGGGAAAGATACGCAGTATTTT.

In this sample, this clonotype turned up a few times. V usage is TRBV11-1 and J usage is TRBJ2-7, with D perhaps TRBD2 (5 bases). V dropped 5 bases and J dropped 0 bases, with 23 bases sitting between them. Germline CDR1 is SGHAT and CDR2 is FQDESV (reference sequence). This CDR3 is built from 18 residues. CDR3 region: CASSRPRTRRSGSYEQYF. The CDR3 DNA sequence: TGTGCCAGCAGCCGCCCGCGGACTCGCAGGTCGGGCTCCTACGAGCAGTACTTC.

This clonotype has a count of ten or more. This rearrangement joins TRBV11-2 to TRBJ2-7; no clear D. Trimming removed 5 bases at V and 3 bases at J, with 11 bases between. The CDR3 loop spans 13 amino acids. CDR1 and CDR2 (germline): SGHAT, FQNNGV. CDR3 amino acids: CASSPGVDYEQYF. The CDR3 nucleotides read TGTGCCAGCAGCCCGGGCGTCGACTACGAGCAGTACTTC.

This clonotype has more than one count but fewer than ten. J is TRBJ2-3 and V is TRBV28; D not certain. Germline CDR1 is MDHEN and CDR2 is SYDVKM. The CDR3 length is 16 residues. V gave up 2 bases and J gave up 6 bases, with 18 bases separating them. The DNA of the CDR3 is TGTGCCAGCAGTTTAATGGAACTGGCAGGTTCTGATACGCAGTATTTT. Residues: CASSLMELAGSDTQYF.

This chain joins TRBV5-1 and TRBJ2-1; TRBD2 aligns across 8 bases. CDR3 length: 16 residues. CDR1 and CDR2 from the germline V gene are SGHRS and YFSETQ. After removal of 5 bases from V and 8 bases from J, the junction contained 15 bases not matched to a gene. CDR3 amino acids: CASREAPGLVSDEQFF. The DNA for the CDR3 is TGCGCCAGCAGGGAGGCACCGGGACTAGTTAGCGATGAGCAGTTCTTC.

This clonotype was picked up a small number of times. This chain connects TRBV28 to TRBJ1-1; D unresolved. The CDR3 loop spans 13 amino acids. The V end was cut by 2 bases, the J end by 1 base, with 5 bases between. Looked up from germline, CDR1 is MDHEN and CDR2 is SYDVKM. In DNA, the CDR3 is TGTGCCAGCAGTTTAAGGACGAACACTGAAGCTTTCTTT. Encoded protein: CASSLRTNTEAFF. The full variable domain, with the rest looked up from reference TRBV28 and TRBJ1-1, is DVKVTQSSRYLVKRTGEKVFLECVQDMDHENMFWYRQDPGLGLRLIYFSYDVKMKEKGDIPEGYSVSREKKERFSLILESASTNQTSMYLCASSLRTNTEAFFGQGTRLTVV.

This clonotype was seen more than once but under ten times. This chain joins TRBV14 and TRBJ2-1, with 12 bases that match TRBD2. The germline V gene has CDR1 SGHDN and CDR2 FVKESK. The CDR3 covers 17 residues. J gave up 7 bases and V 0 bases, and 7 bases lay outside the gene matches. The CDR3 loop is CASSQDFRTSGINEQFF. For the CDR3, the DNA is TGTGCCAGCAGCCAAGACTTTAGGACTAGCGGGATTAATGAGCAGTTCTTC.

This clonotype came up a few times. The gene calls are TRBV4-3 and TRBJ2-1; D may match TRBD1 or TRBD2 (5 bases each). CDR3 length equals 14 residues. Germline V CDR1 and CDR2: LGHNA, YSLEER. V was pared by 1 base and J by 15 bases, with 19 bases between. The DNA for the CDR3 is TGCGCCAGCAGCCAAGGATATCCGGGGCCTCCACCGTTCTTC. Its protein is CASSQGYPGPPPFF.

This clonotype was counted ten times or more. This chain joins TRBV12-3 or TRBV12-4 and TRBJ1-3, with 7 positions matching TRBD1. With 5 bases clipped from V and 4 bases from J, the junction kept 11 bases outside the gene matches. There are 16 residues in the CDR3. The chain's CDR3 is CASSPRDRVSGNTIYF. DNA of the CDR3: TGTGCCAGCAGTCCCCGTGACAGGGTGAGCGGAAACACCATATATTTT.

This clonotype was counted at least ten times. This chain joins TRBV12-3 or TRBV12-4 and TRBJ2-1, with D perhaps matching TRBD1 or TRBD2 (5 bases each). The CDR3 sequence is 14 residues long. The V gene lost 6 bases and the J gene lost 4 bases, with 13 bases spanning the gap. CDR3 protein: CASRSGTYYNEQFF. CDR3 nucleotides: TGTGCCAGCAGGTCCGGGACCTATTACAATGAGCAGTTCTTC.

This clonotype appeared many times. The rearrangement joins TRBV5-8 to TRBJ2-7, with no clear D. The CDR3 loop spans 13 amino acids. The V end lost 1 base, the J end lost 1 base, and 6 bases lay between the germline ends. The V gene's germline CDR1 is SGHTS and CDR2 YDEGEE. The chain's CDR3 is CASSLKESYEQYF. DNA of the CDR3: TGTGCCAGCAGCTTGAAGGAGTCCTACGAGCAGTACTTC.

The genes are TRBV18 and TRBJ2-7; no firm D call. Trimming shortened V by 1 base and J by 5 bases, and 9 bases separated the two germline ends. Germline values: CDR1 KGHSH, CDR2 LQKENI. CDR3 size: 13 residues. The CDR3 region is CASSPQKSNEQYF. In nucleotides, the CDR3 is TGTGCCAGCTCACCACAAAAATCGAACGAGCAGTACTTC. Variable domain in full (rest from reference TRBV18 and TRBJ2-7): NAGVMQNPRHLVRRRGQEARLRCSPMKGHSHVYWYRQLPEEGLKFMVYLQKENIIDESGMPKERFSAEFPKEGPSILRIQQVVRGDSAAYFCASSPQKSNEQYFGPGTRLTVT.

This chain uses TRBV6-1 with TRBJ2-1; D not certain. The CDR3 consists of 13 residues. Germline CDR1 is MNHNS and CDR2 is SASEGT. Trimming took off 6 bases at V and 7 bases at J, with 13 bases between the two ends. CDR3 sequence reads: CASRPPPGNEQFF. The DNA for the CDR3 is TGTGCCAGCAGGCCGCCACCAGGTAATGAGCAGTTCTTC.